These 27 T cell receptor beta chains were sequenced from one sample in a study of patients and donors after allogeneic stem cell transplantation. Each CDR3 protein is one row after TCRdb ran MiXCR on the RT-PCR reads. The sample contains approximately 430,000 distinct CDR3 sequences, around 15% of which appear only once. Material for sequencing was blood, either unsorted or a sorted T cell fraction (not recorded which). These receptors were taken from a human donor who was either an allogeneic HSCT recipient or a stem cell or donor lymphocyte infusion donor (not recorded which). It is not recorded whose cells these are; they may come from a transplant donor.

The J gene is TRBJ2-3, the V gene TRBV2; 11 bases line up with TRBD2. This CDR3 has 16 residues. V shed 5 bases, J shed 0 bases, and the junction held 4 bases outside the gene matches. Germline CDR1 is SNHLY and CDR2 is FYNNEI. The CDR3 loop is CASSLAGGSSTDTQYF. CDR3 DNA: TGTGCCAGCAGTTTAGCGGGGGGGTCCAGCACAGATACGCAGTATTTT.

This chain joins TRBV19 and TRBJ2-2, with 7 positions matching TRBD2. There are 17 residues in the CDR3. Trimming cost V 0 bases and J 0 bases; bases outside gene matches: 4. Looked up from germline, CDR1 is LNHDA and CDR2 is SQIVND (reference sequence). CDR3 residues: CASSIDRLATNTGELFF. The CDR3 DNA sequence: TGTGCCAGTAGTATAGATCGACTAGCCACGAACACCGGGGAGCTGTTTTTT.

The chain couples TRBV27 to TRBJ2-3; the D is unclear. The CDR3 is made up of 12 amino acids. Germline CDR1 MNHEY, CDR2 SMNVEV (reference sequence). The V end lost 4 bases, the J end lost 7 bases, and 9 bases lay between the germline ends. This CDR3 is CASSSTGNTQYF. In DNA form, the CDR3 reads TGTGCCAGCAGTTCGACTGGCAATACGCAGTATTTT.

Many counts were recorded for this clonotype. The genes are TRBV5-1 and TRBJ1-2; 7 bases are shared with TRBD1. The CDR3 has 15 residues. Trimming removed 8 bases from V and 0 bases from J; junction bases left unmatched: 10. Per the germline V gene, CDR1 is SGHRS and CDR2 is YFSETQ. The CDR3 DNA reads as TGCGCCAGTAGCCTTGGGCAGGGGGCTAACTATGGCTACACCTTC. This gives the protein CASSLGQGANYGYTF.

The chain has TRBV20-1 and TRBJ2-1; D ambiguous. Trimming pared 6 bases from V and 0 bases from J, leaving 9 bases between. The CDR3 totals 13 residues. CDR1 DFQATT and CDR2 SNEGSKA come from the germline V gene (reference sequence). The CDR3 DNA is TGCAGTGCCATGCTGAGCTCCTACAATGAGCAGTTCTTC. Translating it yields CSAMLSSYNEQFF.

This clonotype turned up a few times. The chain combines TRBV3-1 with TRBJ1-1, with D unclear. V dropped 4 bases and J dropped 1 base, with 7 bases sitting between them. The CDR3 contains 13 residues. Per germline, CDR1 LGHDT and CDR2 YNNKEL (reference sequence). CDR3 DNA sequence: TGTGCCAGCAGCCGCGACAAGAACACTGAAGCTTTCTTT. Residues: CASSRDKNTEAFF.

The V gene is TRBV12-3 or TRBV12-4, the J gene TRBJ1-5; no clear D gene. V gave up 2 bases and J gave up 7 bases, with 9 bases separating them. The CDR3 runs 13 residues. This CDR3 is CASSLMGNQPQHF. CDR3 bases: TGTGCCAGCAGTTTAATGGGGAACCAGCCCCAGCATTTT.

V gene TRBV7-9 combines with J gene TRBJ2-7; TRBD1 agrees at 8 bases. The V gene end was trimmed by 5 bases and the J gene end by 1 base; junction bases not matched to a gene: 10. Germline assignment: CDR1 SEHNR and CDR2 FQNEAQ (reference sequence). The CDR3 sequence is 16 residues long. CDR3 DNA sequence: TGTGCCAGCAGCCGATACGTAGGACAGGGTTCCTACGAGCAGTACTTC. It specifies CASSRYVGQGSYEQYF.

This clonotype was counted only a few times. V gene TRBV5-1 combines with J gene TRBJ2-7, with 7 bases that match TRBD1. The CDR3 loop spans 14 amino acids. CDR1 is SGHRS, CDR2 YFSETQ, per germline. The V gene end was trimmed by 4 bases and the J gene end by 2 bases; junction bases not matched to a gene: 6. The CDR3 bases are TGCGCCAGCAGCGTTGACAGGGTAGCCTACGAGCAGTACTTC. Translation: CASSVDRVAYEQYF.

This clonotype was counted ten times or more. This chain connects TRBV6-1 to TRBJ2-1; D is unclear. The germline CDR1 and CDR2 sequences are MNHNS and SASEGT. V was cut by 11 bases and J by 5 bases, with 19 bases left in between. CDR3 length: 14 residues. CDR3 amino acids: CAQGTGRTDNEQFF. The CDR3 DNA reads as TGTGCCCAAGGAACGGGCAGAACAGACAATGAGCAGTTCTTC.

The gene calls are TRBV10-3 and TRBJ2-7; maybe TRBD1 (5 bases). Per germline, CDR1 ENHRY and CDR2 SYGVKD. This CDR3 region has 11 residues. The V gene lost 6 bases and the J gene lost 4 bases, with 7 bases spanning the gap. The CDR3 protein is CAISRDYEQYF. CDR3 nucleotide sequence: TGTGCCATCAGCAGGGATTACGAGCAGTACTTC.

The CDR3 DNA follows: TGTGCCAGTAGTATGTGGAGAGATTCCAAAAACATTCAGTACTTC. Translated: CASSMWRDSKNIQYF. This chain links TRBV19 with TRBJ2-4; no reliable D call. This CDR3 spans 15 amino acids. Between the trimmed V and J ends, which lost 3 bases and 2 bases, there was a span of 11 bases. Germline V CDR1 and CDR2: LNHDA, SQIVND (reference sequence). The variable domain in full, completed from reference TRBV19 and TRBJ2-4, reads DGGITQSPKYLFRKEGQNVTLSCEQNLNHDAMYWYRQDPGQGLRLIYYSQIVNDFQKGDIAEGYSVSREKKESFPLTVTSAQKNPTAFYLCASSMWRDSKNIQYFGAGTRLSVL.

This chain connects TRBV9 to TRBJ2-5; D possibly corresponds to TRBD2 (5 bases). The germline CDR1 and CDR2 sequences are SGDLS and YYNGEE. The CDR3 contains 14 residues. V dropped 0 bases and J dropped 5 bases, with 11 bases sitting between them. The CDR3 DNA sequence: TGTGCCAGCAGCGTAGTCGGGGTGGCTGAGACCCAGTACTTC. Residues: CASSVVGVAETQYF.

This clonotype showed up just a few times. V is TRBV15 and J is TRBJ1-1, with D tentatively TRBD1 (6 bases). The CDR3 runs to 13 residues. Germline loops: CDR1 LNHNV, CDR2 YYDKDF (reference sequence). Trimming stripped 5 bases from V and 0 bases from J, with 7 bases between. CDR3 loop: CATSDRLNTEAFF. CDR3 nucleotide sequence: TGTGCCACCAGCGACAGGCTGAACACTGAAGCTTTCTTT.

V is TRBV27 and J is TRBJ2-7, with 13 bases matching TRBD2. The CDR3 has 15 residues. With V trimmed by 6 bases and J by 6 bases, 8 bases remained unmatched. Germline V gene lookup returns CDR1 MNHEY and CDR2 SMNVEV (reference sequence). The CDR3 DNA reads TGTGCCAGCAGCCCAGGACTAGCGGGAGACCGCGAGCAGTACTTC. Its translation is CASSPGLAGDREQYF.

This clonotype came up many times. For the CDR3, the DNA is TGTGCCAGCAGCTTGAGCGGCCGGAGGGGCACCGGGGAGCTGTTTTTT. Translating gives CASSLSGRRGTGELFF. The V call is TRBV11-1, the J call TRBJ2-2, with D maybe TRBD2 (6 bases). The CDR3 has 16 amino acids. The germline gives CDR1 SGHAT, CDR2 FQDESV (reference sequence). V dropped 3 bases and J dropped 4 bases, with 15 bases sitting between them. Drawing the rest from reference TRBV11-1 and TRBJ2-2, the complete variable domain is EAEVAQSPRYKITEKSQAVAFWCDPISGHATLYWYRQILGQGPELLVQFQDESVVDDSQLPKDRFSAERLKGVDSTLKIQPAELGDSAMYLCASSLSGRRGTGELFFGEGSRLTVL.

The chain's CDR3 is CASSHWTGSGANVLTF. CDR3 in DNA: TGTGCCAGCAGTCACTGGACAGGGTCCGGGGCCAACGTCCTGACTTTC. This chain links TRBV12-3 or TRBV12-4 with TRBJ2-6; 8 positions match TRBD1. CDR3 length: 16 amino acids. The J segment lost 4 bases and the V segment lost 5 bases, leaving 7 bases of the junction unmatched.

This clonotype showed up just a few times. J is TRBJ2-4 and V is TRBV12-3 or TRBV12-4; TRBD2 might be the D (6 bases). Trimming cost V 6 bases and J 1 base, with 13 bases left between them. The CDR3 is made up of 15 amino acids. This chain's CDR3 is CASRLGEEAKNIQYF. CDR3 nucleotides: TGTGCCAGCAGACTGGGGGAGGAGGCCAAAAACATTCAGTACTTC.

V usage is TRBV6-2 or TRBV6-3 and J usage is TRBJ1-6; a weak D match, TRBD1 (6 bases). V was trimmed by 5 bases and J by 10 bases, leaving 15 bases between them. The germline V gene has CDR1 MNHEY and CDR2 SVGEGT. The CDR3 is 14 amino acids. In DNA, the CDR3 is TGTGCCAGCAGTCCTCCAGGGGATAGGTCACCCCTCCACTTT. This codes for CASSPPGDRSPLHF.

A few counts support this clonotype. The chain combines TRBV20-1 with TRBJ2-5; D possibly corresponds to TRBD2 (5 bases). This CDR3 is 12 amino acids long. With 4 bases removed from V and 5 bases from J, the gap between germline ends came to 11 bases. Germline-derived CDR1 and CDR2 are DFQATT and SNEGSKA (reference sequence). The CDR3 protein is CSATSTGETQYF. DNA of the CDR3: TGCAGTGCTACCTCGACGGGGGAGACCCAGTACTTC.

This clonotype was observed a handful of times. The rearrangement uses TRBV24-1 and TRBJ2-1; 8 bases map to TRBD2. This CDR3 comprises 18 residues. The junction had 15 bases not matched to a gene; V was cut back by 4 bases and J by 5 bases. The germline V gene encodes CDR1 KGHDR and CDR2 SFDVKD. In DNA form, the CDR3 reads TGTGCCACCAGTGACGCAACGATAGCGGGAACCTTTGACAATGAGCAGTTCTTC. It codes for CATSDATIAGTFDNEQFF.

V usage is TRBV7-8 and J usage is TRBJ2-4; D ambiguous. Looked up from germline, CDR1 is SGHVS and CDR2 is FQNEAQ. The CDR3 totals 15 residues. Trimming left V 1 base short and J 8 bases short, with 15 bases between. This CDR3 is CASSLVFHKEHIQYF. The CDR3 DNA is TGTGCCAGCAGCTTAGTCTTCCATAAGGAACACATTCAGTACTTC.

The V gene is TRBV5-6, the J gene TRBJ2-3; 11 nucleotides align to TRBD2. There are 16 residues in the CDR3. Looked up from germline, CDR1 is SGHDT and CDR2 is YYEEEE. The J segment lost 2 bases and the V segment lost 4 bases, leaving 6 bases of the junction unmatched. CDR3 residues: CASSLRTSGYTDTQYF. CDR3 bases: TGTGCCAGCAGCCTCCGGACTAGCGGGTACACAGATACGCAGTATTTT.

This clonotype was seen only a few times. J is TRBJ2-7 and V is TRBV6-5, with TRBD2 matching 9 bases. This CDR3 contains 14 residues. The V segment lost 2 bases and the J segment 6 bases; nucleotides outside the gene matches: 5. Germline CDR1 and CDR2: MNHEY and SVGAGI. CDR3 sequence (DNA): TGTGCCAGCAGTTACGGGCTAGCGGGAAGCGAGCAGTACTTC. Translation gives CASSYGLAGSEQYF.

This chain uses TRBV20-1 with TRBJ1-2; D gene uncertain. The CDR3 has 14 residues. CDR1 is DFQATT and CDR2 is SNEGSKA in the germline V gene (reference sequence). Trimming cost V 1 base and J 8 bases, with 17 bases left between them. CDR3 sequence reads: CSARGSTSTYGYTF. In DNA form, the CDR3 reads TGCAGTGCTAGAGGGTCGACTAGTACGTACGGCTACACCTTC.

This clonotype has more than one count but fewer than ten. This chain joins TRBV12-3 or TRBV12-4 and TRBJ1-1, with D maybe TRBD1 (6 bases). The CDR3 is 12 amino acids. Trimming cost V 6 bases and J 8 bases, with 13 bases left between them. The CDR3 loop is CASSYTGREAFF. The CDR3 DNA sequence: TGTGCCAGCAGCTATACAGGGAGGGAAGCTTTCTTT.

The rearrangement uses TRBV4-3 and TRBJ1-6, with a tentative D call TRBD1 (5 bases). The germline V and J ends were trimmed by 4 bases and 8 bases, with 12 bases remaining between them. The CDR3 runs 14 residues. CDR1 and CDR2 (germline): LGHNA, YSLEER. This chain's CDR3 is CASSPRGPYSPLHF. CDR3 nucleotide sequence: TGCGCCAGCAGCCCTCGGGGCCCCTATTCACCCCTCCACTTT.